One and the same sample provided the 5 T cell receptor beta chains below, sequenced in a study of T cell repertoires in cytomegalovirus infection (dated by TCRdb to about 2019). TCRdb shows the sequencer as Illumina HiSeq 1500. TCRdb cleaned the public reads at Q25 with fastp, built clones with MiXCR and kept in-frame beta chains. Merged by CDR3 protein, the rows form single entries marked with the most common genes and DNA. In all, the sample holds more than 400,000 distinct CDR3 sequences, and about 25% of those were seen once. Around 13% of the sample is in the top ten clones. The sequenced material came from PBMCs. These receptors all stem from a human donor in good health (CMV status not recorded). Some clones in this sample may be carry-over from other donors' samples.

The V and J genes are TRBV7-6 and TRBJ2-1, with D tentatively TRBD1 or TRBD2 (5 bases each). V gave up 1 base and J gave up 8 bases, with 15 bases separating them. The length of the CDR3 is 15 residues. Germline assignment: CDR1 SGHVS and CDR2 FNYEAQ. The CDR3 nucleotides read TGTGCCAGCAGCTTAGGGGGGACCAGTAACGATGAGCAGTTCTTC. Translation: CASSLGGTSNDEQFF.

The CDR3 region has the DNA TGTGCCAGCAGTCCTCCCGCCCGGGGGATCGGTGGCGATGTAAACACCATATATTTT. Protein sequence: CASSPPARGIGGDVNTIYF. The chain joins TRBV7-2 to TRBJ1-3, with D tentatively TRBD1 (5 bases). Trimming took off 6 bases at V and 6 bases at J, with 30 bases between the two ends. The CDR3 runs to 19 residues. Germline CDR1 and CDR2: SGHTA and FQGNSA.

This chain uses TRBV20-1 with TRBJ1-3; D is uncertain. The V and J ends lost 6 bases and 0 bases respectively, with 18 bases between them. Germline assignment: CDR1 DFQATT and CDR2 SNEGSKA (reference sequence). This CDR3 contains 16 residues. The CDR3 DNA reads as TGCAGTGCACGAGGACTCCCAGCCACCTCTGGAAACACCATATATTTT. This gives the protein CSARGLPATSGNTIYF.

The rearrangement links TRBV28 to TRBJ1-2, with a tentative D call TRBD1 (5 bases). V lost 0 bases and J lost 8, with 10 bases in between. Germline lookup yields CDR1 MDHEN and CDR2 SYDVKM. This CDR3 is 13 amino acids long. The CDR3 sequence is CASSLWDTVGYTF. The CDR3, as DNA: TGTGCCAGCAGTTTATGGGACACCGTAGGCTACACCTTC.

This clonotype was recorded a few times. The chain links TRBV19 to TRBJ1-1, with D uncertain. The germline V gene encodes CDR1 LNHDA and CDR2 SQIVND (reference sequence). The V and J ends lost 7 bases and 1 base respectively, with 10 bases between them. CDR3 length: 13 amino acids. CDR3 sequence: CASKTPGNTEAFF. The CDR3 DNA sequence: TGTGCCAGTAAAACCCCAGGGAACACTGAAGCTTTCTTT.